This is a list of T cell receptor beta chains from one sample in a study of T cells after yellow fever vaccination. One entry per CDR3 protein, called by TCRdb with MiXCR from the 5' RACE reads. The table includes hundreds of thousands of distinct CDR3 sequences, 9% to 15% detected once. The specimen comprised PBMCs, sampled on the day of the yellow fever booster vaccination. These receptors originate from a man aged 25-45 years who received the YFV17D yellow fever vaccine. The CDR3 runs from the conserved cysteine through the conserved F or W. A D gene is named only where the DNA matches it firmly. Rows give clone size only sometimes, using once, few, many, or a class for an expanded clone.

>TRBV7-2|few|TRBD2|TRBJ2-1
TGTGCCAGCAGCTTAATCCCCTTGCGGGCGGGGGTCAATGAGCAGTTCTTC
CASSLIPLRAGVNEQFF
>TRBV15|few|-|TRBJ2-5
TGTGCCACCAGCAGAGATCCAAGAGTTAGAGAAGAGACCCAGTACTTC
CATSRDPRVREETQYF
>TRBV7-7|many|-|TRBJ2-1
TGTGCCAGCAGCTTAGAGGGGACCCACAATGAGCAGTTCTTC
CASSLEGTHNEQFF
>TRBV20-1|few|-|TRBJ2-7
TGCAGTGCTCGCTTGGGGGGGGCGAGGGAGCAGTACTTC
CSARLGGAREQYF
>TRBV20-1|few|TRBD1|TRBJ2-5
TGCAGTGCCAACCCTATGGGACAGCCTAAAGAGACCCAGTACTTC
CSANPMGQPKETQYF
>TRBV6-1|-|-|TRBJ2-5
TGTGCCAGCCGGGGCCTAAACTCCAAGAGACCCAGCGGCCAGTACTTC
CASRGLNSKRPSGQYF
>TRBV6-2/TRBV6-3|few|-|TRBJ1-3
TGTGCCAGCAGCCTCGACAGGATCAGCTCTGGAAACACCATATATTTT
CASSLDRISSGNTIYF
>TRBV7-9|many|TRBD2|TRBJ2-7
TGTGCCAGCAGCGCAGCAGCAACCCTAGCCGGGAGGGACGAGCAGTACTTC
CASSAAATLAGRDEQYF
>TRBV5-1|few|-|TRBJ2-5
TGCGCCAGCAGCTTAATGGAGGACAGTCAAGAGACCCAGTACTTC
CASSLMEDSQETQYF
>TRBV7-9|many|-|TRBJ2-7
TGTGCCAGCAGCTTAAGACAGAGAGACTACGAGCAGTACTTC
CASSLRQRDYEQYF
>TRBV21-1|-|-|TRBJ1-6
TGTGCCAGCAGCAAGGGAAAGGATACGACAGGCGGGGGATCACCCCTCCACTTT
CASSKGKDTTGGGSPLHF
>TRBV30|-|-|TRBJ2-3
TGTGCCGGTGACAGGCGCACAGATACGCAGTATTTT
CAGDRRTDTQYF
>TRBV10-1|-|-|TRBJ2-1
TGCGCCAGCAGTGAGTCGGGGGGCCATGAGCAGTTCTTC
CASSESGGHEQFF
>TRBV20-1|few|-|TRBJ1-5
TGCAGTGCGGGAGGTTGGGGAAGTAGGGATCAGCCCCAGCATTTT
CSAGGWGSRDQPQHF
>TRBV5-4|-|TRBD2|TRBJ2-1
TGTGCCAGCAGCTTCACGTCTAGCGGGAGCAATGAGCAGTTCTTC
CASSFTSSGSNEQFF
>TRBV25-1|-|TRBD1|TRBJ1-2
TGTGCCAGCAGTGACCCAGGGGGAGACTATGGCTACACCTTC
CASSDPGGDYGYTF
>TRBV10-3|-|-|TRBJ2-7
TGTGCCATCAGTGAGTCGACGGGTAGGCTGTACGAGCAGTACTTC
CAISESTGRLYEQYF
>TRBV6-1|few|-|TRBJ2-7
TGTGCCAGCAGGGAGACAGGCCCCTACGAGCAGTACTTC
CASRETGPYEQYF
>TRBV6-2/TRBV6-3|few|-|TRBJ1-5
TGTGCCAGCAGTTCCGTATCCGGGACGTGGAATCAGCCCCAGCATTTT
CASSSVSGTWNQPQHF
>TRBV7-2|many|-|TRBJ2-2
TGTGCCAGCAGCTTAGGCTTCTACACCGGGGAGCTGTTTTTT
CASSLGFYTGELFF
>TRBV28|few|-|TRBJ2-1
TGTGCCAGCAGACCAGGACCGAGTAGCTCCTACAATGAGCAGTTCTTC
CASRPGPSSSYNEQFF
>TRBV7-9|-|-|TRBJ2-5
TGTGCCAGCAGCTCACCCGGGCTAGGGAGGCAAGAGACCCAGTACTTC
CASSSPGLGRQETQYF
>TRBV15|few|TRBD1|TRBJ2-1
TGTGCCACCAGCAGAGGACAGGGTTACAATGAGCAGTTCTTC
CATSRGQGYNEQFF
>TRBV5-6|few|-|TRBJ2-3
TGTGCCAGCAGCTTCAGGACTCTCACAGATACGCAGTATTTT
CASSFRTLTDTQYF
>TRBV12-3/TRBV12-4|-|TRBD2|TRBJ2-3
TGTGCCAGCAGCCCCAGGGTGACTAGCGGGTTCAGCTCCCTGTATACGCAGTATTTT
CASSPRVTSGFSSLYTQYF
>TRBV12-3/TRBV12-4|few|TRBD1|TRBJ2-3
TGTGCCAGCAGTTCCGGGACAGGATCCCCACCAGATACGCAGTATTTT
CASSSGTGSPPDTQYF
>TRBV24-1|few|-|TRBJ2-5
TGTGCCACCAGTGACGCCGGACGAGAGACCCAGTACTTC
CATSDAGRETQYF
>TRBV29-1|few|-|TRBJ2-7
TGCAGCGTTGAAGATTCTAGCCGAAGCTCCTACGAGCAGTACTTC
CSVEDSSRSSYEQYF
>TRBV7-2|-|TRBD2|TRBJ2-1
TGTGCCAGCAAGGTAGCGGGAGGGTACAATGAGCAGTTCTTC
CASKVAGGYNEQFF
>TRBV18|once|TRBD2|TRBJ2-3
TGTGCCAGCTCACCAGGGGACTATGCCACAGATACGCAGTATTTT
CASSPGDYATDTQYF
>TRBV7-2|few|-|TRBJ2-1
TGTGCCAGCAGCCCGGGAATTAGCGTTGCAAGTGAGCAGTTCTTC
CASSPGISVASEQFF
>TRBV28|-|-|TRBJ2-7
TGTGCCAGCAGTTACCAGAGGGGATCCTTAGCCTACGAGCAGTACTTC
CASSYQRGSLAYEQYF
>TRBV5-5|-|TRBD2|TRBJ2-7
TGTGCCAGCAGCTCAACGAATTTAGCGGGAGGACCGGCGGAGCAGTACTTC
CASSSTNLAGGPAEQYF
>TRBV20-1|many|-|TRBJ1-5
TGCAGTGCTGGGCCGAAGGGAAGGTATCAGCCCCAGCATTTT
CSAGPKGRYQPQHF
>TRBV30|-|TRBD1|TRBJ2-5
TGTGCCTGGACCTCGACAGGGGGAGAGACCCAGTACTTC
CAWTSTGGETQYF
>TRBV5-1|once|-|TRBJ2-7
TGCGCCATCAGCTTTCTGAGTGATTCCTCCTACGAGCAGTACTTC
CAISFLSDSSYEQYF
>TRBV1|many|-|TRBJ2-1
TGCACCAGCAGCCAAATGGCTAGCGGGAGTACCGATGAGCAGTTCTTC
CTSSQMASGSTDEQFF
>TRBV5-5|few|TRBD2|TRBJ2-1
TGTGCCAGCAGCTTGGTGGGTACTAGCGGGAGCTACAATGAGCAGTTCTTC
CASSLVGTSGSYNEQFF
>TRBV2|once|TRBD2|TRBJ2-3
TGTGCCAGCAGTGAAGCGTTCGGCGGGAGGGCACCTGATGAAAACACAGATACGCAGTATTTT
CASSEAFGGRAPDENTDTQYF
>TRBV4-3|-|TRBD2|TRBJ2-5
TGCGCCAGCAGCCAAGAAGGAGGACTAGGTGGAGAGACCCAGTACTTC
CASSQEGGLGGETQYF
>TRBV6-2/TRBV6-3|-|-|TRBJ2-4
TGTGCCAGCAGTCCACCCGCAGGGAACGTGTTCGGCAAAAACATTCAGTACTTC
CASSPPAGNVFGKNIQYF